The 2 T cell receptor beta chains below were found in one sample sequenced in a study of cytomegalovirus exposure and HLA in healthy donors. A multiplex PCR was run with 60 Vbeta primers and 13 Jbeta primers. Clones were sequenced by immunoSEQ multiplex PCR, and TCRdb holds only the in-frame ones, with some missing. The table records approximately 150,000 clones, roughly three quarters of them present only once. The source material was PBMCs. These receptors all stem from a woman aged 60-75 years in good health and CMV-seronegative.

The chain combines TRBV10-3 with TRBJ1-3; 8 nucleotides align to TRBD1. Germline lookup yields CDR1 ENHRY and CDR2 SYGVKD. The CDR3 has 19 amino acids. After removal of 3 bases from V and 0 bases from J, the junction contained 13 bases not matched to a gene. The CDR3 region is CAISDYSGGAGYSGNTIYF. The CDR3 DNA follows: TGTGCCATCAGTGATTACTCAGGGGGCGCAGGGTACTCTGGAAACACCATATATTTT.

The chain recombines TRBV6-6 with TRBJ1-3; D not resolved. Germline CDR1 MNHNY, CDR2 SVGAGI (reference sequence). Trimming pared 0 bases from V and 0 bases from J, leaving 6 bases between. CDR3 length: 15 amino acids. In nucleotides, the CDR3 is TGTGCCAGCAGTTACTCGCCAGACTCTGGAAACACCATATATTTT. Protein sequence: CASSYSPDSGNTIYF.